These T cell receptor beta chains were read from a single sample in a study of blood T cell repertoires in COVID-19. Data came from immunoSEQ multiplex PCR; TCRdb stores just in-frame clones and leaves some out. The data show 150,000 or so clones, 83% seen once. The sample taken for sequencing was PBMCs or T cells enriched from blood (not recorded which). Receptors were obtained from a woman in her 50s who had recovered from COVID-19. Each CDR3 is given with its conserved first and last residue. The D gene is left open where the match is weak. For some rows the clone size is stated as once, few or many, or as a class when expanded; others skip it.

cdr3_aa: CASSSHRGSPLHF
cdr3_nt: TGTGCCAGCAGCTCCCACAGGGGTTCACCCCTCCACTTT
v_call: TRBV7-3
d_call: TRBD1
j_call: TRBJ1-6
clone_size: NA

cdr3_aa: CASSSGGDYTNYGYTF
cdr3_nt: TGTGCCAGCAGCTCCGGGGGGGATTACACCAACTATGGCTACACCTTC
v_call: TRBV28
d_call: NA
j_call: TRBJ1-2
clone_size: NA

cdr3_aa: CASTDSGGINTEAFF
cdr3_nt: TGTGCCAGCACCGACTCGGGGGGCATTAACACTGAAGCTTTCTTT
v_call: TRBV5-5
d_call: NA
j_call: TRBJ1-1
clone_size: NA

cdr3_aa: CASSFRQGAQNTEAFF
cdr3_nt: TGTGCCAGCAGCTTCCGACAGGGCGCCCAGAACACTGAAGCTTTCTTT
v_call: TRBV11-2
d_call: TRBD1
j_call: TRBJ1-1
clone_size: NA

cdr3_aa: CASRQGARGNIQYF
cdr3_nt: TGTGCCAGTAGACAGGGCGCAAGGGGAAACATTCAGTACTTC
v_call: TRBV3-1/TRBV3-2
d_call: TRBD1
j_call: TRBJ2-4
clone_size: few

cdr3_aa: CASSSTPRGQTLAKNIQYF
cdr3_nt: TGTGCCAGCAGTTCAACCCCCCGAGGGCAGACCTTAGCCAAAAACATTCAGTACTTC
v_call: TRBV7-9
d_call: NA
j_call: TRBJ2-4
clone_size: NA

cdr3_aa: CASSGGAGDTQYF
cdr3_nt: TGTGCCAGCAGCGGCGGGGCCGGAGATACGCAGTATTTT
v_call: TRBV11-3
d_call: NA
j_call: TRBJ2-3
clone_size: NA

cdr3_aa: CASSALGQGSLFF
cdr3_nt: TGCGCCAGCAGCGCCCTAGGACAGGGATCACTGTTTTTT
v_call: TRBV4-3
d_call: TRBD1
j_call: TRBJ1-4
clone_size: once

cdr3_aa: CATSLGHIEAFF
cdr3_nt: TGTGCCACCAGCCTTGGACACATCGAAGCTTTCTTT
v_call: TRBV15
d_call: NA
j_call: TRBJ1-1
clone_size: NA

cdr3_aa: CASSSGDVGTQYF
cdr3_nt: TGTGCCAGCAGCTCCGGAGACGTCGGTACGCAGTATTTT
v_call: TRBV7-3
d_call: NA
j_call: TRBJ2-3
clone_size: NA

cdr3_aa: CASSQQGRGGYTF
cdr3_nt: TGTGCCAGCAGTCAACAGGGGAGAGGGGGCTACACCTTC
v_call: TRBV2
d_call: TRBD1
j_call: TRBJ1-2
clone_size: NA

cdr3_aa: CSATPRGGYTF
cdr3_nt: TGCAGTGCTACCCCCAGGGGGGGCTACACCTTC
v_call: TRBV20-1
d_call: TRBD1
j_call: TRBJ1-2
clone_size: NA

cdr3_aa: CASSPTGGSNTEAFF
cdr3_nt: TGTGCCAGCTCACCGACCGGGGGGAGTAACACTGAAGCTTTCTTT
v_call: TRBV18
d_call: NA
j_call: TRBJ1-1
clone_size: NA

cdr3_aa: CASSVNPGVTDTQYF
cdr3_nt: TGTGCCAGCAGTGTAAATCCAGGGGTCACAGATACGCAGTATTTT
v_call: TRBV6-4
d_call: NA
j_call: TRBJ2-3
clone_size: NA

cdr3_aa: CATSRWDRGPEAFF
cdr3_nt: TGTGCCACCAGCAGATGGGACAGGGGGCCTGAAGCTTTCTTT
v_call: TRBV15
d_call: TRBD1
j_call: TRBJ1-1
clone_size: NA

cdr3_aa: CASSSNINEQFF
cdr3_nt: TGTGCCAGCAGCTCCAACATAAATGAGCAGTTCTTC
v_call: TRBV4-2
d_call: NA
j_call: TRBJ2-1
clone_size: NA

cdr3_aa: CASSPGQAEWAQHF
cdr3_nt: TGTGCCAGCAGCCCGGGACAGGCGGAGTGGGCCCAGCATTTT
v_call: TRBV6-5
d_call: TRBD1
j_call: TRBJ1-5
clone_size: NA

cdr3_aa: CASSLAAGANQPQHF
cdr3_nt: TGCGCCAGCAGCTTGGCGGCAGGGGCAAATCAGCCCCAGCATTTT
v_call: TRBV5-1
d_call: NA
j_call: TRBJ1-5
clone_size: NA

cdr3_aa: CASSVKSLGDTQYF
cdr3_nt: TGTGCCAGCAGCGTAAAGTCCCTTGGCGATACGCAGTATTTT
v_call: TRBV9
d_call: NA
j_call: TRBJ2-3
clone_size: NA

cdr3_aa: CASSFNGGNLPDTQYF
cdr3_nt: TGTGCCAGCAGCTTTAACGGGGGGAACCTACCAGATACGCAGTATTTT
v_call: TRBV5-4
d_call: TRBD2
j_call: TRBJ2-3
clone_size: NA

cdr3_aa: CATTPGTSGAEQFF
cdr3_nt: TGCGCCACCACGCCCGGGACTAGCGGGGCTGAGCAGTTCTTC
v_call: TRBV5-1
d_call: TRBD2
j_call: TRBJ2-1
clone_size: NA

cdr3_aa: CASSFRGFTEAFF
cdr3_nt: TGTGCCAGCAGCTTTAGGGGTTTCACTGAAGCTTTCTTT
v_call: TRBV11-2
d_call: NA
j_call: TRBJ1-1
clone_size: NA

cdr3_aa: CASSQDRQGSGTEAFF
cdr3_nt: TGTGCCAGCAGCCAAGATCGACAGGGGTCTGGCACTGAAGCTTTCTTT
v_call: TRBV4-2
d_call: TRBD1
j_call: TRBJ1-1
clone_size: NA

cdr3_aa: CASSAETGLPEAFF
cdr3_nt: TGTGCCAGCAGCGCCGAAACAGGGCTCCCTGAAGCTTTCTTT
v_call: TRBV9
d_call: NA
j_call: TRBJ1-1
clone_size: NA

cdr3_aa: CAISEPGTGGAWGEKLFF
cdr3_nt: TGTGCCATCAGTGAGCCCGGGACAGGGGGCGCTTGGGGCGAAAAACTGTTTTTT
v_call: TRBV10-3
d_call: TRBD1
j_call: TRBJ1-4
clone_size: NA

cdr3_aa: CSATGQTNTEAFF
cdr3_nt: TGCAGCGCGACAGGACAAACGAACACTGAAGCTTTCTTT
v_call: TRBV29-1
d_call: NA
j_call: TRBJ1-1
clone_size: once

cdr3_aa: CASSPGDKNIQYF
cdr3_nt: TGTGCCAGCAGTCCAGGGGACAAAAACATTCAGTACTTC
v_call: TRBV2
d_call: NA
j_call: TRBJ2-4
clone_size: few

cdr3_aa: CASSPTGQGAVGYTF
cdr3_nt: TGTGCCAGCAGCCCTACCGGTCAGGGGGCGGTTGGCTACACCTTC
v_call: TRBV7-9
d_call: TRBD1
j_call: TRBJ1-2
clone_size: NA

cdr3_aa: CASSGAGASETQYF
cdr3_nt: TGTGCCAGCAGTGGAGCGGGGGCATCGGAGACCCAGTACTTC
v_call: TRBV6-6
d_call: TRBD2
j_call: TRBJ2-5
clone_size: NA

cdr3_aa: CATGTSNTGELFF
cdr3_nt: TGTGCCACCGGGACTAGCAATACCGGGGAGCTGTTTTTT
v_call: TRBV2
d_call: TRBD2
j_call: TRBJ2-2
clone_size: NA

cdr3_aa: CASSLVGTGNQPQHF
cdr3_nt: TGTGCCAGCAGTTTGGTTGGGACAGGCAATCAGCCCCAGCATTTT
v_call: TRBV27
d_call: TRBD1
j_call: TRBJ1-5
clone_size: NA

cdr3_aa: CASSTQTHNEQFF
cdr3_nt: TGTGCCAGCAGCACCCAGACTCACAATGAGCAGTTCTTC
v_call: TRBV7-9
d_call: NA
j_call: TRBJ2-1
clone_size: NA

cdr3_aa: CASSLTGVLGQPQHF
cdr3_nt: TGTGCCAGCAGCTTAACAGGGGTTCTGGGGCAGCCCCAGCATTTT
v_call: TRBV7-2
d_call: TRBD1
j_call: TRBJ1-5
clone_size: NA

cdr3_aa: CASSLSTGKLFF
cdr3_nt: TGTGCCAGCAGCTTGAGCACGGGAAAACTGTTTTTT
v_call: TRBV5-6
d_call: NA
j_call: TRBJ1-4
clone_size: NA

cdr3_aa: CASSVGPQVMNTEAFF
cdr3_nt: TGTGCCAGCAGTGTCGGCCCACAGGTTATGAACACTGAAGCTTTCTTT
v_call: TRBV2
d_call: NA
j_call: TRBJ1-1
clone_size: NA

cdr3_aa: CASSGRTDMNTEAFF
cdr3_nt: TGTGCCAGCTCAGGCCGGACAGACATGAACACTGAAGCTTTCTTT
v_call: TRBV18
d_call: NA
j_call: TRBJ1-1
clone_size: NA

cdr3_aa: CASSESPARGNYGYTF
cdr3_nt: TGTGCCAGCAGTGAAAGTCCGGCCAGGGGAAACTATGGCTACACCTTC
v_call: TRBV2
d_call: NA
j_call: TRBJ1-2
clone_size: NA

cdr3_aa: CASSFIGANVLTF
cdr3_nt: TGTGCCAGCAGCTTTATTGGGGCCAACGTCCTGACTTTC
v_call: TRBV12-3/TRBV12-4
d_call: NA
j_call: TRBJ2-6
clone_size: NA

cdr3_aa: CASSYSWGHYGYTF
cdr3_nt: TGTGCCAGCAGTTATTCGTGGGGACATTATGGCTACACCTTC
v_call: TRBV6-2/TRBV6-3
d_call: NA
j_call: TRBJ1-2
clone_size: NA

cdr3_aa: CAWSRRLLVNQPQHF
cdr3_nt: TGTGCCTGGAGTAGGAGGCTTCTGGTCAATCAGCCCCAGCATTTT
v_call: TRBV30
d_call: NA
j_call: TRBJ1-5
clone_size: NA

cdr3_aa: CASLGDENTEAFF
cdr3_nt: TGCGCCAGTTTGGGAGACGAGAACACTGAAGCTTTCTTT
v_call: TRBV4-3
d_call: NA
j_call: TRBJ1-1
clone_size: NA

cdr3_aa: CASSPITRTSGGTGELFF
cdr3_nt: TGTGCCAGCAGCCCGATTACCCGGACTAGCGGGGGCACCGGGGAGCTGTTTTTT
v_call: TRBV7-3
d_call: TRBD2
j_call: TRBJ2-2
clone_size: NA

cdr3_aa: CASSDRGGVLFF
cdr3_nt: TGTGCCAGCAGTGATAGGGGGGGAGTTCTGTTTTTT
v_call: TRBV2
d_call: NA
j_call: TRBJ2-2
clone_size: NA

cdr3_aa: CASSFGQGGTEAFF
cdr3_nt: TGCGCCAGCAGCTTTGGACAGGGGGGTACTGAAGCTTTCTTT
v_call: TRBV5-1
d_call: TRBD1
j_call: TRBJ1-1
clone_size: NA

cdr3_aa: CASMETGKGIAFF
cdr3_nt: TGCGCCAGCATGGAGACAGGGAAAGGGATCGCTTTCTTT
v_call: TRBV10-1
d_call: TRBD1
j_call: TRBJ1-1
clone_size: once

cdr3_aa: CASSPGHPQETQYF
cdr3_nt: TGTGCCAGCAGCCCGGGACACCCACAAGAGACCCAGTACTTC
v_call: TRBV5-8
d_call: NA
j_call: TRBJ2-5
clone_size: NA

cdr3_aa: CSVVSGLADTDTQYF
cdr3_nt: TGCAGCGTTGTTTCGGGACTAGCCGACACAGATACGCAGTATTTT
v_call: TRBV29-1
d_call: TRBD2
j_call: TRBJ2-3
clone_size: NA

cdr3_aa: CASRATGDRGTDTQYF
cdr3_nt: TGTGCCAGCAGAGCTACAGGGGATCGTGGCACAGATACGCAGTATTTT
v_call: TRBV2
d_call: TRBD1
j_call: TRBJ2-3
clone_size: NA

cdr3_aa: CASSGTQGGWDGYTF
cdr3_nt: TGTGCCAGCAGTGGTACACAGGGGGGTTGGGATGGCTACACCTTC
v_call: TRBV28
d_call: TRBD1
j_call: TRBJ1-2
clone_size: NA